This TCR beta chain came from a study of breast tumors, draining lymph nodes, adjacent tissues. Breast cancer patients provided tissue from their axillary draining lymph nodes. The CDR3 contains 16 residues. CDR1 is LGHDT, CDR2 YNNKEL, per germline (reference sequence). The V and J ends lost 8 bases and 0 bases respectively, with 14 bases between them. A single record per CDR3 protein comes from TCRdb applying MiXCR to the multiplex PCR reads. Here the sample spans 200,000 or so distinct CDR3 sequences, around 33% being singletons. The specimen was axillary lymph node tissue. The rearrangement uses TRBV3-1 and TRBJ2-6, with D tentatively TRBD1 (5 bases). This receptor was taken from a female donor with breast cancer. Some clones in this sample may be carry-over from other donors' samples. The CDR3 coding sequence is TGTGCCAGCTCAGGGTTCCCCCGCTCTGGGGCCAACGTCCTGACTTTC. This translates into CASSGFPRSGANVLTF.